This T cell receptor beta chain was observed in a study of CD8 T cells in ankylosing spondylitis. Overall study findings and caveats: In ankylosing spondylitis patients, matched synovial fluid reportedly showed significant enrichment of disease-linked clones. Ankylosing spondylitis blood seemed to carry a telltale TCR beta motif made of several highly homologous variants.

A quantitative 5'-RACE method, one with molecular barcodes, was used to make TCR beta libraries. TCRdb redid the calling of the 5' RACE reads with MiXCR, one entry per CDR3 protein. The repertoire holds under 300,000 distinct CDR3 sequences, with 8.6% as singletons. The CDR3 length is 14 residues. CDR1 and CDR2 (germline): DFQATT, SNEGSKA (reference sequence). At least ten counts were recorded for this clonotype. Antigen specificity is unknown. The receptor's source is a male donor with ankylosing spondylitis or in good health (not recorded which). The J gene is TRBJ1-1, the V gene TRBV20-1; no definite D call. The specimen sequenced was blood, either unsorted or a sorted T cell fraction (not recorded which). CDR3 protein: CNPRDETMNTEAFF. DNA for the CDR3: TGCAACCCTCGGGATGAGACGATGAACACTGAAGCTTTCTTT.